This is a list of T cell receptor beta chains from one sample in a study of regulatory T cells in long-lasting Graves disease. TCRdb re-analysed the multiplex PCR reads in MiXCR, keeping a single row per CDR3 protein. The table includes 430,000 or so distinct CDR3 sequences, around 20% detected once. The source material was peripheral blood mononuclear cells (PBMCs), sampled when the disease was refractory, from a patient treated with antithyroid drugs. These receptors were obtained from a female donor with Graves disease. Both conserved end residues are part of each CDR3. Each record gives: D gene, clone size, V gene, J gene, CDR3 length, CDR3 DNA, CDR3 protein. D genes are given only for firm matches. A row's size may be missing; if present it is once, few, many or a size class.

d_call: .; clone_size: .; v_call: TRBV5-1; j_call: TRBJ1-6; cdr3_length: 16; cdr3_nt: TGCGCCAGCAGCGTAAACTCTGGGGGAAGTAATTCACCCCTCCACTTT; cdr3_aa: CASSVNSGGSNSPLHF
d_call: TRBD1; clone_size: many; v_call: TRBV5-6; j_call: TRBJ1-1; cdr3_length: 14; cdr3_nt: TGTGCCAGCAGCGTGGGGACAGTCAACACTGAAGCTTTCTTT; cdr3_aa: CASSVGTVNTEAFF
d_call: .; clone_size: many; v_call: TRBV29-1; j_call: TRBJ2-5; cdr3_length: 11; cdr3_nt: TGCAGCGTTCAGATCGGAGAGACCCAGTACTTC; cdr3_aa: CSVQIGETQYF
d_call: .; clone_size: .; v_call: TRBV10-2; j_call: TRBJ1-1; cdr3_length: 13; cdr3_nt: TGCGCCAGCAGTGGTGACAGTGGGACTGAAGCTTTCTTT; cdr3_aa: CASSGDSGTEAFF
d_call: .; clone_size: many; v_call: TRBV29-1; j_call: TRBJ1-1; cdr3_length: 10; cdr3_nt: TGCAGCGTCGGGTATACTGAAGCTTTCTTT; cdr3_aa: CSVGYTEAFF
d_call: .; clone_size: .; v_call: TRBV10-3; j_call: TRBJ2-1; cdr3_length: 14; cdr3_nt: TGTGCCATCAGTGCTGCGGGCGGCAAGGGGGAGCAGTTCTTC; cdr3_aa: CAISAAGGKGEQFF
d_call: .; clone_size: .; v_call: TRBV20-1; j_call: TRBJ2-4; cdr3_length: 13; cdr3_nt: TGCAGTGCCCCAGAGCGGGCCCGAAACATTCAGTACTTC; cdr3_aa: CSAPERARNIQYF
d_call: .; clone_size: .; v_call: TRBV7-2; j_call: TRBJ2-5; cdr3_length: 14; cdr3_nt: TGTGCCAGCAGCGTACGCACTACTCCTGGGACCCAGTACTTC; cdr3_aa: CASSVRTTPGTQYF
d_call: TRBD1; clone_size: few; v_call: TRBV5-4; j_call: TRBJ1-4; cdr3_length: 16; cdr3_nt: TGTGCCAGCAGCTTCTCAGGGGGTTCAACTAATGAAAAACTGTATTTT; cdr3_aa: CASSFSGGSTNEKLYF
d_call: .; clone_size: few; v_call: TRBV20-1; j_call: TRBJ1-3; cdr3_length: 16; cdr3_nt: TGCAGTGCCTCCGCCGGGGCCAGCTCTTCTGGAAACACCATATATTTT; cdr3_aa: CSASAGASSSGNTIYF
d_call: .; clone_size: .; v_call: TRBV19; j_call: TRBJ1-2; cdr3_length: 11; cdr3_nt: TGTGCCAGCGGGCCCTACTATGGCTACACCTTC; cdr3_aa: CASGPYYGYTF
d_call: .; clone_size: .; v_call: TRBV18; j_call: TRBJ2-5; cdr3_length: 15; cdr3_nt: TGTGCCAGCTCACCGGGGACGGTGTCCCAAGAGACCCAGTACTTC; cdr3_aa: CASSPGTVSQETQYF
d_call: TRBD1; clone_size: many; v_call: TRBV7-2; j_call: TRBJ2-7; cdr3_length: 16; cdr3_nt: TGTGCCAGCAGCTTAGCGGACAGGGAGGAGATTTACGAGCAGTACTTC; cdr3_aa: CASSLADREEIYEQYF
d_call: TRBD2; clone_size: many; v_call: TRBV6-1; j_call: TRBJ2-7; cdr3_length: 14; cdr3_nt: TGTGCCGCCACACCGGAGCGGGGATCCTACGAGCAGTACTTC; cdr3_aa: CAATPERGSYEQYF
d_call: .; clone_size: few; v_call: TRBV5-6; j_call: TRBJ1-2; cdr3_length: 15; cdr3_nt: TGTGCCAGCAGAAGTGTGGACCCACCAAACTATGGCTACACCTTC; cdr3_aa: CASRSVDPPNYGYTF
d_call: TRBD2; clone_size: few; v_call: TRBV10-1; j_call: TRBJ2-7; cdr3_length: 18; cdr3_nt: TGCGCCAGCAGTGAGTCAATTAGGCTAGCGGGAGGAAAATACGAGCAGTACTTC; cdr3_aa: CASSESIRLAGGKYEQYF
d_call: TRBD1; clone_size: few; v_call: TRBV10-3; j_call: TRBJ1-6; cdr3_length: 17; cdr3_nt: TGTGCCATCAGTGAGAAGGGACAGGGAAACAGTGATTCACCCCTCCACTTT; cdr3_aa: CAISEKGQGNSDSPLHF
d_call: TRBD2; clone_size: .; v_call: TRBV6-1; j_call: TRBJ2-1; cdr3_length: 15; cdr3_nt: TGTGCCAGCAGTGAGGAGGGACTAGGTGTAAATGAGCAGTTCTTC; cdr3_aa: CASSEEGLGVNEQFF